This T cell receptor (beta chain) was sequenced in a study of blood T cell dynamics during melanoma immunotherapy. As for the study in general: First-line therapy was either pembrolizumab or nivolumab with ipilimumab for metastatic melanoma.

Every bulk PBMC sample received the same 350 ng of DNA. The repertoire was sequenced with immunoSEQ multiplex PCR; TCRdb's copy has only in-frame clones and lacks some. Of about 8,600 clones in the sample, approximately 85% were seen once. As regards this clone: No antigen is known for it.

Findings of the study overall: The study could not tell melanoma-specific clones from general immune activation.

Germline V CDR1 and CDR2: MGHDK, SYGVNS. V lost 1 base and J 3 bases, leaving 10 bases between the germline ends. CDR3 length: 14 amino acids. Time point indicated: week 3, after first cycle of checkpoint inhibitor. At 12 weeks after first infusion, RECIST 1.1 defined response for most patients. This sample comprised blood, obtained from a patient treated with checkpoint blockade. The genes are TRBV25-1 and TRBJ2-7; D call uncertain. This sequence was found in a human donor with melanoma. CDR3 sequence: CASSESGRFYEQYF. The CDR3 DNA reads TGTGCCAGCAGTGAATCTGGACGGTTCTACGAGCAGTACTTC.